The clone carrying this T cell receptor beta chain was counted between two and nine times. The antigen is undetermined. The record originates from a study of CD8+ T cells in alopecia areata. Broader study findings: The study found higher clonality in lesional than normal scalp, especially in alopecia totalis/universalis. The study found tofacitinib significantly decreased scalp clonality and expanded CD8+ clones among the top 100.

Following extraction, RNA underwent reverse transcription to cDNA, which served as the sequencing template. The data were produced by immunoSEQ multiplex PCR, yet TCRdb's version contains in-frame clones alone and is incomplete. The sample holds 110,000 or so clones, 45% to 65% seen once. Germline V gene data show CDR1 as LGHNA and CDR2 as YNFKEQ. The trim removed 2 bases at V and 2 bases at J, leaving 4 bases unmatched. There are 16 residues in the CDR3. Treatment meaning: oral pan-JAK inhibitor, 5-10 mg twice daily. Samples from alopecia areata patients were lesional scalp punch biopsies and peripheral blood.

The clonotype originates from a human donor with alopecia areata. Sample: CD4+ T cells sorted from blood, taken at week 24, from a patient treated with tofacitinib. The chain links TRBV4-2 to TRBJ2-2; 8 bases are a match to TRBD2. This CDR3 is CASSQIAGTNTGELFF. Here the CDR3 DNA reads TGTGCCAGCAGCCAAATAGCGGGGACAAACACCGGGGAGCTGTTTTTT.